Each of the 20 T cell receptor beta chains below was sequenced from the same sample in a study of CXCR3-negative and CXCR3-positive naive CD8 T cells. General study results and limits: Naive cells that were CXCR3-positive had more hydrophobic TRB CDR3s (compared with CXCR3-negative naive cells).

It was by 5' RACE with UMI labels that the TRB cDNA libraries were prepared. TCRdb reprocessed the 5' RACE reads; each CDR3 protein has one entry and no DNA is given. The data include roughly 100,000 distinct CDR3 sequences; the top ten clones carry 0.3% to 0.45%. Antigen specificity for these receptors is unknown. The sequencing input was naive CXCR3+ CD8+ T cells from blood. This sample's subset: CD45RO-CCR7+CD27+CD95- naive CD8+ T cells expressing CXCR3 (TNR3+). The receptors shown here come from a human donor in good health. Some clones in this sample may be carry-over from other donors' samples.

The rearrangement uses TRBV20-1 and TRBJ2-7. The CDR3 extends over 12 amino acids. Germline V gives CDR1 DFQATT, CDR2 SNEGSKA (reference sequence). CDR3 region: CSARGSSYEQYF.

The rearrangement links TRBV5-1 to TRBJ2-1; TCRdb's D gene call, TRBD2, goes unchecked for lack of DNA. Germline CDR1 is SGHRS and CDR2 is YFSETQ. This CDR3 has 16 amino acids. The CDR3 region is CASSLGASLIGYEQFF.

The V call is TRBV27, the J call TRBJ1-3. CDR1 is MNHEY, CDR2 SMNVEV, per germline (reference sequence). There are 15 residues in the CDR3. This CDR3 reads CASSLSDGPGNTIYF.

The J gene is TRBJ1-2, the V gene TRBV29-1; TCRdb's D call of TRBD1 is untestable without DNA. Germline values: CDR1 SQVTM, CDR2 ANQGSEA. This CDR3 contains 13 residues. CDR3: CSVALTGDYGYTF.

J is TRBJ2-3 and V is TRBV7-6. The CDR3 is 12 residues long. The germline gives CDR1 SGHVS, CDR2 FNYEAQ. The CDR3: CASSLIRDTQYF.

J is TRBJ2-1 and V is TRBV13; with no DNA, the TCRdb D assignment of TRBD1 cannot be verified. This CDR3 is 14 amino acids long. CDR1 and CDR2 from the germline V gene are PRHDT and FYEKMQ (reference sequence). CDR3 loop: CASSWGGFDNEQFF.

The chain has TRBV28 and TRBJ2-7. This CDR3 contains 12 residues. Germline V gene sequence: CDR1 MDHEN, CDR2 SYDVKM. CDR3 protein: CASSFSDYEQYF.

The genes are TRBV28 and TRBJ1-5; the TRBD1 assignment by TCRdb is unverifiable without DNA. The CDR3 is 14 residues long. CDR1 and CDR2 (germline): MDHEN, SYDVKM. The CDR3 reads CASSAPTDNQPQHF.

This chain joins TRBV5-1 and TRBJ2-1; without DNA, the TCRdb call of TRBD1 cannot be checked. Germline CDR1 is SGHRS and CDR2 is YFSETQ. The CDR3 has 22 amino acids. The CDR3 here is CASSSPGTGFRGLSDNNNEQFF.

The CDR3 loop reads CATSDFRGHEQFF. The chain employs TRBV24-1 and TRBJ2-1. Germline V lookup: CDR1 KGHDR, CDR2 SFDVKD. The CDR3 totals 13 residues.

The chain has TRBV5-6 and TRBJ2-7. The CDR3 runs to 14 residues. Germline-derived CDR1 and CDR2 are SGHDT and YYEEEE. The CDR3 loop is CASSLSGEDYEQYF.

The gene calls are TRBV20-1 and TRBJ2-2. Germline CDR1 is DFQATT and CDR2 is SNEGSKA (reference sequence). The CDR3 loop spans 11 amino acids. The CDR3: CSARGGGELFF.

V usage is TRBV28 and J usage is TRBJ1-1. This CDR3 contains 15 residues. Germline loops: CDR1 MDHEN, CDR2 SYDVKM. The CDR3 reads CASRPLDGLDTEAFF. Filled out from reference TRBV28 and TRBJ1-1, the complete variable domain reads DVKVTQSSRYLVKRTGEKVFLECVQDMDHENMFWYRQDPGLGLRLIYFSYDVKMKEKGDIPEGYSVSREKKERFSLILESASTNQTSMYLCASRPLDGLDTEAFFGQGTRLTVV.

CDR3 sequence: CASSFPGQGAYSSTDTQYF. The chain links TRBV28 to TRBJ2-3; the D gene TCRdb calls, TRBD1, cannot be checked with no DNA. The CDR3 sequence is 19 residues long. Germline assignment: CDR1 MDHEN and CDR2 SYDVKM.

V and J are TRBV7-9 and TRBJ1-1; the D call of TRBD1 rests on TCRdb alone, since no DNA is present to check it. Germline V gene lookup returns CDR1 SEHNR and CDR2 FQNEAQ (reference sequence). The length of the CDR3 is 19 residues. The CDR3 sequence is CASSLTWGQGKEMNTEAFF.

This chain's CDR3 is CASSLYITDTQYF. The gene calls are TRBV5-5 and TRBJ2-3. CDR3 length: 13 amino acids. Germline V gene sequence: CDR1 SGHKS, CDR2 YYEKEE (reference sequence).

This sequence joins TRBV12-3 or TRBV12-4 and TRBJ2-7; TCRdb's D call, TRBD1, is unchecked because there is no DNA. The CDR3 has 13 amino acids. The CDR3 is CASSSWTGDEQYF.

This chain uses TRBV11-2 with TRBJ2-5; the D call from TCRdb, TRBD2, cannot be confirmed without DNA. The CDR3 spans 19 residues. Germline assignment: CDR1 SGHAT and CDR2 FQNNGV. The CDR3 loop reads CASSFPSGLALPFRETQYF.

The chain links TRBV29-1 to TRBJ2-2; TCRdb's D call of TRBD1 is untestable without DNA. Per germline, CDR1 SQVTM and CDR2 ANQGSEA. There are 15 residues in the CDR3. CDR3 sequence reads: CSAATPAANTGELFF.

V is TRBV11-2 and J is TRBJ1-1. Germline CDR1 SGHAT, CDR2 FQNNGV. This CDR3 spans 15 amino acids. The CDR3 loop reads CASSLRPASPYEAFF. Based on the CDR3 plus reference TRBV11-2 and TRBJ1-1, the full variable domain is EAGVAQSPRYKIIEKRQSVAFWCNPISGHATLYWYQQILGQGPKLLIQFQNNGVVDDSQLPKDRFSAERLKGVDSTLKIQPAKLEDSAVYLCASSLRPASPYEAFFGQGTRLTVV.